This T cell receptor (beta chain) was retrieved from a study of T cells in Graves' hyperthyroidism and ophthalmopathy. In the study overall: At initial diagnosis, before any treatment had begun, peripheral blood was obtained.

Study-level findings and limits: In blood, most of the thyroid clonotypes expanded above 0.001 were also present.

Diagnostic assessment was based on clinical symptoms, serum thyroxine and TRAb, thyroid ultrasound and orbital computed tomography. PBMCs were obtained from 9 to 10 ml fresh peripheral blood. This clonotype was detected a few times. The antigen remains unidentified. There were TCR beta CDR3 regions amplified from RNA transcripts. With the HTBI primer set, the TCR CDR3 went through a first round of RT-PCR. TCRdb processed the multiplex PCR reads anew with MiXCR; each CDR3 protein has one entry. The table records 450,000 to 650,000 distinct CDR3 sequences, around 20% of them present only once. Germline V gene sequence: CDR1 SGHVS, CDR2 FQNEAQ. V lost 4 bases, J lost 0 bases, and 7 bases lay in between. CDR3 length: 15 residues.

This clonotype was sampled from a man aged 18 to 30 with Graves' hyperthyroidism. The rearrangement links TRBV7-8 to TRBJ1-6; possibly TRBD1 for D (6 bases). The source material was blood. CDR3 protein: CASSSGHSYNSPLHF. CDR3 sequence (DNA): TGTGCCAGCAGCTCGGGACACTCCTATAATTCACCCCTCCACTTT.